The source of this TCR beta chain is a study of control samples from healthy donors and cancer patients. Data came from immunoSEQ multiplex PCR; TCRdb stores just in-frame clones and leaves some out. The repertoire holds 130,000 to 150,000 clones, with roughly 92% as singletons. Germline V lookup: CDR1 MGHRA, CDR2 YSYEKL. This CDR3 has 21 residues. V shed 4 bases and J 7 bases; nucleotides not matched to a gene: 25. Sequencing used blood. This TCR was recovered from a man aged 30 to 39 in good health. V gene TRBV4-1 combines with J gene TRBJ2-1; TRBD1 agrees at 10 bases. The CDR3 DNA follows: TGCGCCAGCAGCCTTGATCCGGGACAGGGGACGCTACCGGGAGAATGGAATGAGCAGTTCTTC. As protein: CASSLDPGQGTLPGEWNEQFF.